Listed below are T cell receptor beta chains from one sample, sequenced in a study of shared clonotypes between healthy human individuals. TCRdb keeps only in-frame clones here, not all; method: immunoSEQ multiplex PCR. Of about 460,000 clones in the sample, 70% to 80% are singletons; the top ten hold about 11%. Material for sequencing was PBMCs. All receptors come from a woman between 35 and 50 years old in good health. Some clones in this sample may be carry-over from other donors' samples. Both conserved end residues are part of each CDR3. The D gene is left open where the match is weak. Clone sizes are given selectively: once, few, many, or a class where the clone is expanded.

CDR3 DNA: TGTGCCAGCAGAACAGGGTCCGGGGAGCTGTTTTTT; CDR3 protein: CASRTGSGELFF; D gene: .; CDR3 length: 12; J gene: TRBJ2-2; V gene: TRBV7-2; clone size: .
CDR3 DNA: TGCGCCAGCAGCCCCACCAGCGGGAGTGCAGATACGCAGTATTTT; CDR3 protein: CASSPTSGSADTQYF; D gene: TRBD2; CDR3 length: 15; J gene: TRBJ2-3; V gene: TRBV5-1; clone size: .
CDR3 DNA: TGTGCCAGCAGTTTGGGACAGGGCTCCTACGAGCAGTACTTC; CDR3 protein: CASSLGQGSYEQYF; D gene: TRBD1; CDR3 length: 14; J gene: TRBJ2-7; V gene: TRBV27; clone size: .
CDR3 DNA: TGCAGCGTTGGCCAGGACACTAACACCGGGGAGCTGTTTTTT; CDR3 protein: CSVGQDTNTGELFF; D gene: .; CDR3 length: 14; J gene: TRBJ2-2; V gene: TRBV29-1; clone size: once
CDR3 DNA: TGTGCCAGCGGCGCCGGCCCTAACTATGGCTACACCTTC; CDR3 protein: CASGAGPNYGYTF; D gene: .; CDR3 length: 13; J gene: TRBJ1-2; V gene: TRBV6-1; clone size: few
CDR3 DNA: TGTGCCAGTAGTACCGGACTAGCGGGAGGTACCTACGAGCAGTACTTC; CDR3 protein: CASSTGLAGGTYEQYF; D gene: TRBD2; CDR3 length: 16; J gene: TRBJ2-7; V gene: TRBV19; clone size: .
CDR3 DNA: TGTGCCAGCAGCTTAAATTTAGCGGGAGGGCCGGGGGAGACCCAGTACTTC; CDR3 protein: CASSLNLAGGPGETQYF; D gene: TRBD2; CDR3 length: 17; J gene: TRBJ2-5; V gene: TRBV7-3; clone size: .
CDR3 DNA: TGTGCCAGCAGTGAAGGGGACAGTCCTTGGTCACCCCTCCACTTT; CDR3 protein: CASSEGDSPWSPLHF; D gene: TRBD1; CDR3 length: 15; J gene: TRBJ1-6; V gene: TRBV2; clone size: .
CDR3 DNA: TGTGCCAGCAGTTTCAGCCAGGGGGGGCCAGATACGCAGTATTTT; CDR3 protein: CASSFSQGGPDTQYF; D gene: .; CDR3 length: 15; J gene: TRBJ2-3; V gene: TRBV28; clone size: .
CDR3 DNA: TGTGCCAGCCTTTTTCTGGGGGGAACTGAAGCTTTCTTT; CDR3 protein: CASLFLGGTEAFF; D gene: .; CDR3 length: 13; J gene: TRBJ1-1; V gene: TRBV27; clone size: once
CDR3 DNA: TGTGCCAACCAAAAAACGCTCCGGGACGTAACTGCCTACGAGCAGTACTTC; CDR3 protein: CANQKTLRDVTAYEQYF; D gene: .; CDR3 length: 17; J gene: TRBJ2-7; V gene: TRBV27; clone size: .
CDR3 DNA: TGTGCCAGCAGCCCGAGGGGGGGCCCAAACATTCAGTACTTC; CDR3 protein: CASSPRGGPNIQYF; D gene: .; CDR3 length: 14; J gene: TRBJ2-4; V gene: TRBV7-2; clone size: .
CDR3 DNA: TGTGCCATCTATCAAACGGGAAGCTCCTACAATGAGCAGTTCTTC; CDR3 protein: CAIYQTGSSYNEQFF; D gene: .; CDR3 length: 15; J gene: TRBJ2-1; V gene: TRBV7-9; clone size: once
CDR3 DNA: TGTGCCAGTAGTATCGCGTGGCAACCTGAAGCTTTCTTT; CDR3 protein: CASSIAWQPEAFF; D gene: .; CDR3 length: 13; J gene: TRBJ1-1; V gene: TRBV19; clone size: .
CDR3 DNA: TGTGCCAGCAGTTCCCCCGCCGGGACAGGGACGAGGGAGCAGTTCTTC; CDR3 protein: CASSSPAGTGTREQFF; D gene: TRBD1; CDR3 length: 16; J gene: TRBJ2-1; V gene: TRBV27; clone size: .
CDR3 DNA: TGTGCCAGTCGAGAACAGGGGGACAATCAGCCCCAGCATTTT; CDR3 protein: CASREQGDNQPQHF; D gene: TRBD1; CDR3 length: 14; J gene: TRBJ1-5; V gene: TRBV28; clone size: .
CDR3 DNA: TGTGCCAGCAGTCCTAGCGGGAGGGTCTACAATGAGCAGTTCTTC; CDR3 protein: CASSPSGRVYNEQFF; D gene: TRBD2; CDR3 length: 15; J gene: TRBJ2-1; V gene: TRBV6-4; clone size: .
CDR3 DNA: TGTGCCAGCAGCGTACAGGGGGAGGATTACGAGCAGTACTTC; CDR3 protein: CASSVQGEDYEQYF; D gene: .; CDR3 length: 14; J gene: TRBJ2-7; V gene: TRBV9; clone size: .
CDR3 DNA: TGTGCCAGCAGTGAAAAAAATTCGGGGGACCGAAAGTACTTC; CDR3 protein: CASSEKNSGDRKYF; D gene: .; CDR3 length: 14; J gene: TRBJ2-5; V gene: TRBV6-1; clone size: .
CDR3 DNA: TGTGCCTACACTATACAGGGGGCTAGCTACGAGCAGTACTTC; CDR3 protein: CAYTIQGASYEQYF; D gene: TRBD1; CDR3 length: 14; J gene: TRBJ2-7; V gene: TRBV5-4; clone size: .
CDR3 DNA: TGCGCCAGCAGCGCGGGACAGGGGATCGATGAGCAGTTCTTC; CDR3 protein: CASSAGQGIDEQFF; D gene: TRBD1; CDR3 length: 14; J gene: TRBJ2-1; V gene: TRBV5-1; clone size: once
CDR3 DNA: TGTGCCAGCAGCTTAAGGGCGGGGGAAGATTACAATGAGCAGTTCTTC; CDR3 protein: CASSLRAGEDYNEQFF; D gene: TRBD2; CDR3 length: 16; J gene: TRBJ2-1; V gene: TRBV7-2; clone size: .
CDR3 DNA: TGCAGCGCGAACAGGGGGCACGGCACTGAAGCTTTCTTT; CDR3 protein: CSANRGHGTEAFF; D gene: TRBD1; CDR3 length: 13; J gene: TRBJ1-1; V gene: TRBV29-1; clone size: few
CDR3 DNA: TGTGCCAGCAGCTTAGTTGTCTCTGGAACTGAAGCTTTCTTT; CDR3 protein: CASSLVVSGTEAFF; D gene: .; CDR3 length: 14; J gene: TRBJ1-1; V gene: TRBV5-5; clone size: few
CDR3 DNA: TGTGCCAGCAGCTTTCCGCTAACGGGAGGGTACAATGAGCAGTTCTTC; CDR3 protein: CASSFPLTGGYNEQFF; D gene: TRBD2; CDR3 length: 16; J gene: TRBJ2-1; V gene: TRBV5-8; clone size: .
CDR3 DNA: TGCGCCAGCAGCCAAGAAGGCAGGGGGACAGGGCCCAGGGATACGCAGTATTTT; CDR3 protein: CASSQEGRGTGPRDTQYF; D gene: TRBD1; CDR3 length: 18; J gene: TRBJ2-3; V gene: TRBV4-3; clone size: .
CDR3 DNA: TGTGCCAGCAGCTTATTAGGGACAGACGTATCTGGGGCCAACGTCCTGACTTTC; CDR3 protein: CASSLLGTDVSGANVLTF; D gene: TRBD1; CDR3 length: 18; J gene: TRBJ2-6; V gene: TRBV7-6; clone size: many
CDR3 DNA: TGTGCCAGCAGCGAGACGGAGGCGAACACCGGGGAGCTGTTTTTT; CDR3 protein: CASSETEANTGELFF; D gene: .; CDR3 length: 15; J gene: TRBJ2-2; V gene: TRBV2; clone size: .
CDR3 DNA: TGTGCCAGCAGCCACGGGACTAGCGGGAGCCTCTGGGCAGATACGCAGTATTTT; CDR3 protein: CASSHGTSGSLWADTQYF; D gene: TRBD2; CDR3 length: 18; J gene: TRBJ2-3; V gene: TRBV11-3; clone size: .
CDR3 DNA: TGCGCCAGCAGCTTGGCCGGGACAGGAGGGGGCGAGCAGTACTTC; CDR3 protein: CASSLAGTGGGEQYF; D gene: TRBD1; CDR3 length: 15; J gene: TRBJ2-7; V gene: TRBV5-1; clone size: .
CDR3 DNA: TGTGCCAGCAGTTTATTCTCCGGACAGGGTACGACCTATGGCTACACCTTC; CDR3 protein: CASSLFSGQGTTYGYTF; D gene: TRBD1; CDR3 length: 17; J gene: TRBJ1-2; V gene: TRBV27; clone size: .
CDR3 DNA: TGTGCCAGCAGCCCCGGGGGGGGATGGGATGGCTACACCTTC; CDR3 protein: CASSPGGGWDGYTF; D gene: .; CDR3 length: 14; J gene: TRBJ1-2; V gene: TRBV11-2; clone size: .
CDR3 DNA: TGTGCCAGCAGCCAGGGACAGGCGGAGACCCAGTACTTC; CDR3 protein: CASSQGQAETQYF; D gene: TRBD1; CDR3 length: 13; J gene: TRBJ2-5; V gene: TRBV7-3; clone size: .
CDR3 DNA: TGTGCCAGCAGTCCCTTTCCCGGGACAAGAAACACCGGGGAGCTGTTTTTT; CDR3 protein: CASSPFPGTRNTGELFF; D gene: .; CDR3 length: 17; J gene: TRBJ2-2; V gene: TRBV28; clone size: .
CDR3 DNA: TGTGCCAGCAGCGCAGACAGGGTCTATGGCTACACCTTC; CDR3 protein: CASSADRVYGYTF; D gene: TRBD1; CDR3 length: 13; J gene: TRBJ1-2; V gene: TRBV2; clone size: .
CDR3 DNA: TGTGCCAGCAGCGGGACAGGGGGTAACTATGGCTACACCTTC; CDR3 protein: CASSGTGGNYGYTF; D gene: TRBD1; CDR3 length: 14; J gene: TRBJ1-2; V gene: TRBV2; clone size: .
CDR3 DNA: TGTGCCAGCAGTGTTAACCGGGGAAGCAATCAGCCCCAGCATTTT; CDR3 protein: CASSVNRGSNQPQHF; D gene: .; CDR3 length: 15; J gene: TRBJ1-5; V gene: TRBV2; clone size: .
CDR3 DNA: TGTGCCAGCAGCGTAGGGGGCCAGGGAGGAACTGAAGCTTTCTTT; CDR3 protein: CASSVGGQGGTEAFF; D gene: .; CDR3 length: 15; J gene: TRBJ1-1; V gene: TRBV9; clone size: .
CDR3 DNA: TGTGCCAGACGGGACAGCCCCTACCCTTACGAGCAGTACTTC; CDR3 protein: CARRDSPYPYEQYF; D gene: TRBD1; CDR3 length: 14; J gene: TRBJ2-7; V gene: TRBV6-1; clone size: .
CDR3 DNA: TGTGCCACCAGCAGAGTCCCAAACACTTACAATGAGCAGTTCTTC; CDR3 protein: CATSRVPNTYNEQFF; D gene: .; CDR3 length: 15; J gene: TRBJ2-1; V gene: TRBV15; clone size: .
CDR3 DNA: TGTGCCAGCTGGGCCCAGGGGGTTAAGGAGACCCAGTACTTC; CDR3 protein: CASWAQGVKETQYF; D gene: TRBD1; CDR3 length: 14; J gene: TRBJ2-5; V gene: TRBV6-6; clone size: .
CDR3 DNA: TGCGCCAGCAGTGGGGCGGAGAGCTCCTACGAGCAGTACTTC; CDR3 protein: CASSGAESSYEQYF; D gene: .; CDR3 length: 14; J gene: TRBJ2-7; V gene: TRBV10-1; clone size: .
CDR3 DNA: TGTGCCAGCAGTTTGGGATGGGCCTTCCAAGAGACCCAGTACTTC; CDR3 protein: CASSLGWAFQETQYF; D gene: .; CDR3 length: 15; J gene: TRBJ2-5; V gene: TRBV27; clone size: .
CDR3 DNA: TGTGCCAGCGCCAAAGCGGGCCAAGAGACCCAGTACTTC; CDR3 protein: CASAKAGQETQYF; D gene: .; CDR3 length: 13; J gene: TRBJ2-5; V gene: TRBV9; clone size: .
CDR3 DNA: TGTGCCAGCAGCTTGGAGACAGGTACTAACTATGGCTACACCTTC; CDR3 protein: CASSLETGTNYGYTF; D gene: .; CDR3 length: 15; J gene: TRBJ1-2; V gene: TRBV5-6; clone size: .
CDR3 DNA: TGCAGCGTCCCGGGGACGGGTAACTATGGCTACACCTTC; CDR3 protein: CSVPGTGNYGYTF; D gene: .; CDR3 length: 13; J gene: TRBJ1-2; V gene: TRBV29-1; clone size: .
CDR3 DNA: TGTGCCTGGAGGCCTAGGAGTGCCGGGAACACCATATATTTT; CDR3 protein: CAWRPRSAGNTIYF; D gene: .; CDR3 length: 14; J gene: TRBJ1-3; V gene: TRBV30; clone size: .
CDR3 DNA: TGTGCCTGGAGCCTCTCCTACGAGCAGTACTTC; CDR3 protein: CAWSLSYEQYF; D gene: .; CDR3 length: 11; J gene: TRBJ2-7; V gene: TRBV30; clone size: .
CDR3 DNA: TGTGCCAGTAGTTTTCAGTGGGCTGACGGATACGAGCAGTACTTC; CDR3 protein: CASSFQWADGYEQYF; D gene: .; CDR3 length: 15; J gene: TRBJ2-7; V gene: TRBV19; clone size: few
CDR3 DNA: TGTGCCAGCAGCCCTAGCGGGAGTACCTACGAGCAGTACTTC; CDR3 protein: CASSPSGSTYEQYF; D gene: TRBD2; CDR3 length: 14; J gene: TRBJ2-7; V gene: TRBV6-6; clone size: .
CDR3 DNA: TGCGCCAGCAGCTTGGCCGCAGAAGTGAACACTGAAGCTTTCTTT; CDR3 protein: CASSLAAEVNTEAFF; D gene: .; CDR3 length: 15; J gene: TRBJ1-1; V gene: TRBV5-1; clone size: .
CDR3 DNA: TGTGCCAGCAGTAAGGGGACGTATAGCAATCAGCCCCAGCATTTT; CDR3 protein: CASSKGTYSNQPQHF; D gene: .; CDR3 length: 15; J gene: TRBJ1-5; V gene: TRBV6-1; clone size: .
CDR3 DNA: TGTGCCAGCAGCTTACAGGGGGGTGAAAAACTGTTTTTT; CDR3 protein: CASSLQGGEKLFF; D gene: TRBD1; CDR3 length: 13; J gene: TRBJ1-4; V gene: TRBV5-4; clone size: .
CDR3 DNA: TGTGCCAGCTCCCACAGGGAATTAAGCACAGATACGCAGTATTTT; CDR3 protein: CASSHRELSTDTQYF; D gene: .; CDR3 length: 15; J gene: TRBJ2-3; V gene: TRBV18; clone size: .
CDR3 DNA: TGTGCCAGCAGTTGGACAGGGTTGATCGAGCAGTACTTC; CDR3 protein: CASSWTGLIEQYF; D gene: TRBD1; CDR3 length: 13; J gene: TRBJ2-7; V gene: TRBV6-5; clone size: once